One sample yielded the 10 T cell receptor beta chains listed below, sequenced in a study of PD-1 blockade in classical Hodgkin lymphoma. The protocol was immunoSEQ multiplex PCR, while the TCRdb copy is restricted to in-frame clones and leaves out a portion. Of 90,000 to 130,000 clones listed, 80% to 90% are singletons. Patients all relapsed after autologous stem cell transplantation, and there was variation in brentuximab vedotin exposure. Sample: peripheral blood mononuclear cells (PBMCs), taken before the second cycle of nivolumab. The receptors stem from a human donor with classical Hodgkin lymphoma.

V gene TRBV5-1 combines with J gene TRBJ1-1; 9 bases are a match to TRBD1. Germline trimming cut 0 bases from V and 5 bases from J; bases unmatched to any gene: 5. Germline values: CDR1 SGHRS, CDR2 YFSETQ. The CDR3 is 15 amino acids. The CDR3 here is CASSLVGQGGTEAFF. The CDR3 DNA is TGCGCCAGCAGCTTGGTGGGACAGGGAGGGACTGAAGCTTTCTTT.

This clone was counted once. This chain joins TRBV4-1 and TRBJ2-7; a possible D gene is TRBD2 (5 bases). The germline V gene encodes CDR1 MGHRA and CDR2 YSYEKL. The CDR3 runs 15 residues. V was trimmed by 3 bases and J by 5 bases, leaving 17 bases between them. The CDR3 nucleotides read TGCGCCAGCAGCCAGCCCGGGCGGGTCCCAGACGAGCAGTACTTC. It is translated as CASSQPGRVPDEQYF.

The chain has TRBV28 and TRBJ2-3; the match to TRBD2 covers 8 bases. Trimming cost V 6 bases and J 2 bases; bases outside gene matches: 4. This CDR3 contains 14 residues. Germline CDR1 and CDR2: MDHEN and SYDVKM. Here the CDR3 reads CASRIAGTTDTQYF. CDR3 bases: TGTGCCAGCAGAATAGCGGGGACCACAGATACGCAGTATTTT. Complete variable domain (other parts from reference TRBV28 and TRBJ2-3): DVKVTQSSRYLVKRTGEKVFLECVQDMDHENMFWYRQDPGLGLRLIYFSYDVKMKEKGDIPEGYSVSREKKERFSLILESASTNQTSMYLCASRIAGTTDTQYFGPGTRLTVL.

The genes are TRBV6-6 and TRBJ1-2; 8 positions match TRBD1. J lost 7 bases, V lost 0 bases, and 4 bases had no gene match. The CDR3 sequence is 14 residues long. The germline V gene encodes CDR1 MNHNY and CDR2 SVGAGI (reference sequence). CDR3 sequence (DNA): TGTGCCAGCAGTTACTCTTCCAGGGGGCTTGGCTACACCTTC. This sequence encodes CASSYSSRGLGYTF.

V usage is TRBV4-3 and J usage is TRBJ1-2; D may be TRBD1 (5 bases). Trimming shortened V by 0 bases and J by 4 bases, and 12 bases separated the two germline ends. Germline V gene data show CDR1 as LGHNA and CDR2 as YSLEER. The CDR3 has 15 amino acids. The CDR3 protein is CASSQDSTGPYGYTF. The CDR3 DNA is TGCGCCAGCAGCCAAGACTCAACAGGTCCCTATGGCTACACCTTC.

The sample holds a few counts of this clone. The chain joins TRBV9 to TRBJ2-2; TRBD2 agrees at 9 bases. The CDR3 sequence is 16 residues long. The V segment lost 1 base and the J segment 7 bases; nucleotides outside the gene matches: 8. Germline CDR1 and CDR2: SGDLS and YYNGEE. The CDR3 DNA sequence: TGTGCCAGCAGCGTAACGGCGGGAGGGCTAGTCGGGGAGCTGTTTTTT. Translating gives CASSVTAGGLVGELFF.

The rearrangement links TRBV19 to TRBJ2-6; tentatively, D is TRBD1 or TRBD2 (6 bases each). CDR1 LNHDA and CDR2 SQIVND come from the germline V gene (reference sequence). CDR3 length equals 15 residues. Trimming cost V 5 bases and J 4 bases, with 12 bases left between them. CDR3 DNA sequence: TGTGCCAGTAGTCATAGGGGGGCCGGGGCCAACGTCCTGACTTTC. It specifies CASSHRGAGANVLTF.

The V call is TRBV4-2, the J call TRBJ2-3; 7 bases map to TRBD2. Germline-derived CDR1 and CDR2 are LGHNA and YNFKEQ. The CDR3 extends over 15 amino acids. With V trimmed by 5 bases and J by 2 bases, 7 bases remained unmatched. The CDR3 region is CASSSRTRATDTQYF. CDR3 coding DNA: TGTGCCAGCAGCTCCCGGACTAGAGCCACAGATACGCAGTATTTT.

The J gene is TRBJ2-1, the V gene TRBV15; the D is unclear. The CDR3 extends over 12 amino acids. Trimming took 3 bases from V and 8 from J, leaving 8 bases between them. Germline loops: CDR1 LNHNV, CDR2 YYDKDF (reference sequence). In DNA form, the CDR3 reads TGTGCCACCAGCAGGGACCTTTATGAGCAGTTCTTC. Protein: CATSRDLYEQFF.

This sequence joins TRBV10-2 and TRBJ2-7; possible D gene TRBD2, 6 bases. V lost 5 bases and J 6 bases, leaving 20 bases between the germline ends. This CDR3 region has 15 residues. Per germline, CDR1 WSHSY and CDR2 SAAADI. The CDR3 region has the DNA TGCGCCAGCAGTCACGCGACAGCCCGGCGGGGCGAGCAGTACTTC. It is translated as CASSHATARRGEQYF.